This record covers a single TCR beta chain. Its antigen is currently unknown. Individual cDNA molecules were tagged with unique molecular identifiers. TCRdb analysed the 5' RACE reads with MiXCR anew, one entry per CDR3 protein. The repertoire holds approximately 70,000 distinct CDR3 sequences, less than 15% seen once, with roughly 5% in the top ten. The data belong to a study of early T cells in non-severe SARS-CoV-2 infection. General observations from the study: The study's VDJdb matching favored anti-spike CD8 responses and missed private and CD4 specificities.

Sequencing was carried out using whole blood. This sequence was found in an adult who was a healthcare worker with PCR-confirmed SARS-CoV-2 infection or an uninfected control (not recorded which).

CDR3 DNA: TGTGCCAGCAGCTCCACGGGACTAGCGACCCGCTACGAGCAGTACTTC. Protein: CASSSTGLATRYEQYF. The chain combines TRBV7-2 with TRBJ2-7; 10 bases are shared with TRBD2. CDR1 is SGHTA, CDR2 FQGNSA, per germline. V shed 4 bases, J shed 3 bases, and the junction held 9 bases outside the gene matches. The CDR3 is 16 amino acids.